This T cell receptor (beta chain) was retrieved from a study of cytomegalovirus exposure and HLA in healthy donors. Regarding the study as a whole: Across HLA loci, a later analysis found differing TCR association rates, with DRB1 most and HLA-C fewest. Prior analysis indicated that the majority of TCR beta V segments exhibited productivity approximately 90% or approximately 30% of the time. In a later analysis, a missense DCLRE1C variant was linked to TCR beta V- and J-gene trimming.

Germline V CDR1 and CDR2: SGHVS, FQNEAQ. The CDR3 extends over 17 amino acids. V shed 4 bases and J shed 1 base, with 19 bases lying between them. Concerning this clone itself: Its target is not known.

The primer mix had 60 Vbeta and 13 Jbeta primers. Clones were read by immunoSEQ multiplex PCR, and TCRdb kept only the in-frame ones, dropping some. The profile shows 90,000 to 100,000 clones, roughly four fifths of them singletons. Material: PBMCs. J is TRBJ2-5 and V is TRBV7-8; a weak D match, TRBD1 (6 bases). The sequence was obtained from a man aged 50-60 years in good health and CMV-seronegative. CDR3 in amino acids: CASSSNRGQPRQETQYF. For the CDR3, the DNA is TGTGCCAGCAGCTCGAACCGGGGACAACCGCGCCAAGAGACCCAGTACTTC.